The sequence of this T cell receptor beta chain was determined in a study of T cells in Graves' hyperthyroidism and ophthalmopathy. The investigators amplified TCR beta CDR3 regions from RNA transcripts. When the TCR CDR3 underwent first-round RT-PCR, the HTBI primer set was used. TCRdb reanalysed the multiplex PCR reads using MiXCR and keeps one entry per CDR3 protein. The sample consists of 450,000 to 700,000 distinct CDR3 sequences, 40% to 55% of them appearing once. Investigators excluded patients with uncontrolled infection, other autoimmune disease, pregnancy or lactation. This clonotype appeared many times. Its antigen is undetermined. General observations from the study: Ophthalmopathy and stable hyperthyroidism were separated by a 13 V-J model. Prediction of ophthalmopathy progression came a median roughly 6.4 months pre-onset. In blood, most of the thyroid clonotypes expanded above 0.001 were also present.

V was pared by 1 base and J by 0 bases, with 10 bases between. In germline, CDR1 is MGHRA, CDR2 YSYEKL. The CDR3 consists of 15 residues. The genes are TRBV4-1 and TRBJ2-7; D is undetermined. The clonotype comes from an adult woman with Graves' disease, either hyperthyroidism or ophthalmopathy (not recorded which). Material: peripheral blood or thyroid tissue (not recorded which). CDR3 in amino acids: CASSQVDRNSYEQYF. The CDR3, as DNA: TGCGCCAGCAGCCAAGTGGATCGGAACTCCTACGAGCAGTACTTC.